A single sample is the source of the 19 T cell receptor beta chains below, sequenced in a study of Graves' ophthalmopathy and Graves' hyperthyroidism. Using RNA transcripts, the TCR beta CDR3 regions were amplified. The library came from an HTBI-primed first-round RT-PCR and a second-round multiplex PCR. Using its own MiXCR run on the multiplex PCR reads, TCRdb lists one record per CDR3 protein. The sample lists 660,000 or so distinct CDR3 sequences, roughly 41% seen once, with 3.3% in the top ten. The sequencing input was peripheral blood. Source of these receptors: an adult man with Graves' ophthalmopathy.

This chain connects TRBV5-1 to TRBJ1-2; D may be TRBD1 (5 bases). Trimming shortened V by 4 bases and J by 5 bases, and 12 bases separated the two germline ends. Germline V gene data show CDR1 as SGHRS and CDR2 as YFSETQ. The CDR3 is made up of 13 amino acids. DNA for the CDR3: TGCGCCAGCAGCAGTTTTGACAGATATGGCTACACCTTC. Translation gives CASSSFDRYGYTF.

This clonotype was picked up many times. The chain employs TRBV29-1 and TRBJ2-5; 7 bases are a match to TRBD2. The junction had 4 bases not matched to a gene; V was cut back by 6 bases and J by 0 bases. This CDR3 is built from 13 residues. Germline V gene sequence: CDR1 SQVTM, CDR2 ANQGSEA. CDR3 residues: CSVFAGDQETQYF. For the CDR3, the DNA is TGCAGCGTCTTCGCGGGAGACCAAGAGACCCAGTACTTC.

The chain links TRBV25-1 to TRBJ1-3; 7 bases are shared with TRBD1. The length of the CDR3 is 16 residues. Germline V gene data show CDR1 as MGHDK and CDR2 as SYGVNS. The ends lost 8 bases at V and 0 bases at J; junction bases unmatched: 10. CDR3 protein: CASQPTGTYSGNTIYF. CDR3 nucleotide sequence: TGTGCCAGCCAACCGACAGGGACTTACTCTGGAAACACCATATATTTT.

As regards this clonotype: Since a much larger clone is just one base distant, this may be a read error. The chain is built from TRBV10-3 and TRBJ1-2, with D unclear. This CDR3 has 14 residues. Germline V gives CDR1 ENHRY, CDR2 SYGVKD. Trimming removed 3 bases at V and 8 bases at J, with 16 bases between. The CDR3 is CAISERHLQWGYTF. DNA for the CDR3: TGTGCCATCAGTGAAAGGCACCTCCAATGGGGCTACACCTTC.

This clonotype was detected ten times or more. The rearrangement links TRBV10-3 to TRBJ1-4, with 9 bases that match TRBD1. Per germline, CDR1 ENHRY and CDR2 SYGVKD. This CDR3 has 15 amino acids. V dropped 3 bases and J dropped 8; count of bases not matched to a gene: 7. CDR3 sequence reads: CAISDWTGEGEKLFF. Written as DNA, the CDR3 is TGTGCCATCAGTGATTGGACAGGGGAAGGAGAAAAACTGTTTTTT.

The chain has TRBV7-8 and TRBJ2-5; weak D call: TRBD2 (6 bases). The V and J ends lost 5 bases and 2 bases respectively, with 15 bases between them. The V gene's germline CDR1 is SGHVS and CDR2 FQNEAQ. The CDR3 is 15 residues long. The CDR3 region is CASSQARGSQETQYF. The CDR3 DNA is TGTGCCAGCAGCCAGGCGCGGGGTTCTCAAGAGACCCAGTACTTC.

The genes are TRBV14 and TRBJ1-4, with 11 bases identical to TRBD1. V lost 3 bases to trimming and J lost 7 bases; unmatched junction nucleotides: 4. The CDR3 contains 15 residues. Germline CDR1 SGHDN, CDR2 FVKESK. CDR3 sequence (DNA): TGTGCCAGCAGCCACGGGACAGGGGGAGGTGAAAAACTGTTTTTT. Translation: CASSHGTGGGEKLFF.

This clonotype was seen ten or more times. Written as DNA, the CDR3 is TGCAGCGTTGAAGTCAGGGTGGGCGACGTCCTGACTTTC. It is translated as CSVEVRVGDVLTF. The chain carries TRBV29-1 and TRBJ2-6; perhaps TRBD1 as D (5 bases). Germline CDR1 SQVTM, CDR2 ANQGSEA. The CDR3 totals 13 residues. Trimming left V 1 base short and J 11 bases short, with 12 bases between. Full variable domain (remainder filled in from reference TRBV29-1 and TRBJ2-6): SAVISQKPSRDICQRGTSLTIQCQVDSQVTMMFWYRQQPGQSLTLIATANQGSEATYESGFVIDKFPISRPNLTFSTLTVSNMSPEDSSIYLCSVEVRVGDVLTFGAGSRLTVL.

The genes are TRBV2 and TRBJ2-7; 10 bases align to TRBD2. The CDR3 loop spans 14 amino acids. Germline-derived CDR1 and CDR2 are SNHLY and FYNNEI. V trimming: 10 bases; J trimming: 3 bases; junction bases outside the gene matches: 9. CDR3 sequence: CATRASGRLYEQYF. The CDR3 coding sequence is TGTGCCACTCGAGCTAGCGGGAGACTCTACGAGCAGTACTTC.

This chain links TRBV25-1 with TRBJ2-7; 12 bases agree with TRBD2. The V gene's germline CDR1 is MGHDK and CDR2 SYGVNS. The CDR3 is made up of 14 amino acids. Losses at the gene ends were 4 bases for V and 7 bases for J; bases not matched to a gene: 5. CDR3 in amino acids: CASSASGRAWEQYF. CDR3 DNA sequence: TGTGCCAGCAGTGCTAGCGGGAGGGCCTGGGAGCAGTACTTC.

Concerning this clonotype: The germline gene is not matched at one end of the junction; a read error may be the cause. The DNA of the CDR3 is TGTGCCAACAGCCCCTGGGGGAAGGGGTCCTACGAGCAGTACTTC. Protein: CANSPWGKGSYEQYF. The V call is TRBV5-8, the J call TRBJ2-7; D may correspond to TRBD1 or TRBD2 (5 bases each). Germline V gene data show CDR1 as SGHTS and CDR2 as YDEGEE. The CDR3 has 15 amino acids.

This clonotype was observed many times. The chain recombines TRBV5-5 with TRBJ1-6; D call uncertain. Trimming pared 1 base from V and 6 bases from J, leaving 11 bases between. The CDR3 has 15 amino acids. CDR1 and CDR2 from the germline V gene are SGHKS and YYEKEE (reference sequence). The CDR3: CASSLPRAANSPLHF. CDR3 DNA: TGTGCCAGCAGCTTGCCCCGGGCCGCTAATTCACCCCTCCACTTT. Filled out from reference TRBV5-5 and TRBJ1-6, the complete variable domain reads DAGVTQSPTHLIKTRGQQVTLRCSPISGHKSVSWYQQVLGQGPQFIFQYYEKEERGRGNFPDRFSARQFPNYSSELNVNALLLGDSALYLCASSLPRAANSPLHFGNGTRLTVT.

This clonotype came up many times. CDR3 in amino acids: CASRRNCLDASNQPQHF. The CDR3 region has the DNA TGCGCCAGCAGGCGGAACTGTCTCGACGCGAGCAATCAGCCCCAGCATTTT. V gene TRBV5-1 combines with J gene TRBJ1-5; unclear D gene. V gave up 5 bases and J gave up 1 base, with 19 bases separating them. The CDR3 covers 17 residues. CDR1 and CDR2 (germline): SGHRS, YFSETQ.

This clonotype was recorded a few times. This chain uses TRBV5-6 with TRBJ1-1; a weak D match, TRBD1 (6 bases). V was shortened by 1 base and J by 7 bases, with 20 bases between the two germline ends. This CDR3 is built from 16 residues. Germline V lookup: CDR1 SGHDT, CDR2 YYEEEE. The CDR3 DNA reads TGTGCCAGCAGCTTGAAGCCGAGGACAGCGAGACTTGAAGCTTTCTTT. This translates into CASSLKPRTARLEAFF.

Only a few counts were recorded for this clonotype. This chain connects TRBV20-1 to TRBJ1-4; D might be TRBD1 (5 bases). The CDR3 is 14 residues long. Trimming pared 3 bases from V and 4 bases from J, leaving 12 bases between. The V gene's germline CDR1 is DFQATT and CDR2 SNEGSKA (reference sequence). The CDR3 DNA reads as TGCAGTGCTAGTTGGGAAGGGGTTAATGAAAAACTGTTTTTT. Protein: CSASWEGVNEKLFF.

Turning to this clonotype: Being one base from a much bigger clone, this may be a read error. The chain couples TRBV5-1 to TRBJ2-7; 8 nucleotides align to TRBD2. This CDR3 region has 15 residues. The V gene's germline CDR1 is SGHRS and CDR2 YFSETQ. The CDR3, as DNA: TGCGCCAGCAGTCCCAGGAGCGGGGGAGCGGACGAGCAGTGCTTC. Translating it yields CASSPRSGGADEQCF.

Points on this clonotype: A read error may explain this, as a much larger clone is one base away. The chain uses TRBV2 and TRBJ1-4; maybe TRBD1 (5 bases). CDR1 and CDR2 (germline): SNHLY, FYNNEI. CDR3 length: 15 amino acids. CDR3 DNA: TGTGCCAGCAGTGGAGGACACCCAACTAATGAAAAACTGGTTTTT. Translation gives CASSGGHPTNEKLVF.

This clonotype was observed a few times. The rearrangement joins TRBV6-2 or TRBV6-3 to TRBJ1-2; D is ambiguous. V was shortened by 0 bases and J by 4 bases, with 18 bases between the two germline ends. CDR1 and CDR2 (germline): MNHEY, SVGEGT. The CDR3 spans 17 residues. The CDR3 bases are TGTGCCAGCAGTTACTCGTACGGCAGTACCTTAAGCTATGGCTACACCTTC. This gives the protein CASSYSYGSTLSYGYTF.

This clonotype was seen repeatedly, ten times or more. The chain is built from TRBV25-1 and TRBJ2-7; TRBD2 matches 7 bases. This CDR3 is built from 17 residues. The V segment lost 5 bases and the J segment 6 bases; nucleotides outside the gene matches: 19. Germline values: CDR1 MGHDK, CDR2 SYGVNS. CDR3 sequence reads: CASSPAGGGVGAREQYF. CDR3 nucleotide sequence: TGTGCCAGCAGTCCAGCTGGGGGGGGAGTTGGAGCTCGCGAGCAGTACTTC.